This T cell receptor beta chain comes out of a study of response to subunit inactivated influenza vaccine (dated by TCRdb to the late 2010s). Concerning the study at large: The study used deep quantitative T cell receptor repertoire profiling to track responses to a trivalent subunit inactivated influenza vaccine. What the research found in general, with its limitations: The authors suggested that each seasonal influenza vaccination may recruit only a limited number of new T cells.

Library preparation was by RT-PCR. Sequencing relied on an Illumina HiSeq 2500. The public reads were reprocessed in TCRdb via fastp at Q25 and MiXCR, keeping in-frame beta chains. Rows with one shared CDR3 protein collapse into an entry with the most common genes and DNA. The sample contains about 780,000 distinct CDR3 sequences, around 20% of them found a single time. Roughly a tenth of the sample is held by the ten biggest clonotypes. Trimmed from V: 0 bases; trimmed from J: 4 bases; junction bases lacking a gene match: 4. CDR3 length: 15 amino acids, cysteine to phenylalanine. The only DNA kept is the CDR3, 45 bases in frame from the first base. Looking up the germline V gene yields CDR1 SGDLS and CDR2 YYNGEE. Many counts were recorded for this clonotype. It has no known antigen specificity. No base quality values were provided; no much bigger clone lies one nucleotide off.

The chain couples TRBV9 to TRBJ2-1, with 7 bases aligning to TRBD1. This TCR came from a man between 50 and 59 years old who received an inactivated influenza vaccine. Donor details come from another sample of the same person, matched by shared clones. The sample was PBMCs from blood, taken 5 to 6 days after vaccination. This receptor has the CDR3 CASSVGQGVYNEQFF. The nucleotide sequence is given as TGTGCCAGCAGCGTAGGGCAGGGGGTGTACAATGAGCAGTTCTTC.